A few counts support the clone carrying this TCR beta chain. Its antigen is undetermined. The CDR3 length is 18 residues. CDR1 SGHRS and CDR2 YFSETQ come from the germline V gene. Trimming pared 0 bases from V and 6 bases from J, leaving 22 bases between. This sample is part of a study of T-cell reconstitution after alpha-beta-depleted transplantation in children. Whole-study findings and limits: Reports say that about two months after transplant, the alpha-beta T cells came out of several hundred graft clones that had expanded.

A TCRbeta library incorporating unique molecular identifiers was prepared. TCRdb re-analysed the PCR reads in MiXCR, keeping a single row per CDR3 protein. The sample has 97,000 or so distinct CDR3 sequences; around 5.9% are singletons. This specimen consisted of PBMCs, mostly from graft donor cells, obtained 60 days after TCRalphabeta/CD19-depleted stem cell transplant. The clonotype originates from a female patient aged 2 to 10 who had a stem cell transplant for Fanconi anemia, so the T cells may come from the graft donor. The chain couples TRBV5-1 to TRBJ2-1; D is perhaps TRBD1 or TRBD2 (6 bases each). The CDR3: CASSLEWGNGGAGNEQFF. CDR3 bases: TGCGCCAGCAGCTTGGAATGGGGTAACGGGGGCGCAGGCAATGAGCAGTTCTTC.